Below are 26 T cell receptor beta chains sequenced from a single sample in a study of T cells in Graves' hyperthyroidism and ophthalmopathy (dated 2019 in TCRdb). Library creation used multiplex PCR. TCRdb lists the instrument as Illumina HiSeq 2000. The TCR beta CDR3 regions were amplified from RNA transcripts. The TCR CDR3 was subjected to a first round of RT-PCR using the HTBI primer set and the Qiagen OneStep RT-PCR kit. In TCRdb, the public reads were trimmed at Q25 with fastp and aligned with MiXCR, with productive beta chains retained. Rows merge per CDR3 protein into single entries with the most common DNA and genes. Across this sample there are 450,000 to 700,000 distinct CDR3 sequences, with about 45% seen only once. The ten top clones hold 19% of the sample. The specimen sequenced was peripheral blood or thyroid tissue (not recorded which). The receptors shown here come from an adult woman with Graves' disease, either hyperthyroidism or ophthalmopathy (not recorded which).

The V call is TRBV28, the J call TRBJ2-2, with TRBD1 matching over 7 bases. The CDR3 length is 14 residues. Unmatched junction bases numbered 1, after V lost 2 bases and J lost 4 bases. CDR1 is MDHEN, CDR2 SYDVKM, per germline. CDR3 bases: TGTGCCAGCAGTTTAGACAGGGCCACCGGGGAGCTGTTTTTT. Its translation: CASSLDRATGELFF.

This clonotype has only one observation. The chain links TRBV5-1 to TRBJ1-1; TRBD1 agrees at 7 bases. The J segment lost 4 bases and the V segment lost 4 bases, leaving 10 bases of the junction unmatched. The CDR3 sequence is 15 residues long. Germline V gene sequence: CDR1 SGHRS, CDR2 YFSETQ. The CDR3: CASSQSQGDGTEAFF. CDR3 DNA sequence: TGCGCCAGCAGCCAATCCCAGGGGGATGGCACTGAAGCTTTCTTT.

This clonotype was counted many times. The CDR3 sequence is CATLERTYGYTF. CDR3 nucleotide sequence: TGTGCCACCTTGGAGAGGACCTATGGCTACACCTTC. This chain connects TRBV2 to TRBJ1-2; D gene ambiguous. The CDR3 runs to 12 residues. V was cut by 10 bases and J by 4 bases, with 13 bases left in between. Germline loops: CDR1 SNHLY, CDR2 FYNNEI.

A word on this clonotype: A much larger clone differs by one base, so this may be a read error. The CDR3 reads CAGRLGLLRGELFF. DNA of the CDR3: TGTGCCGGCAGGCTCGGACTCTTGCGGGGGGAGCTGTTTTTT. The chain is built from TRBV12-3 or TRBV12-4 and TRBJ2-2; possible D gene TRBD2, 5 bases. CDR3 length: 14 amino acids.

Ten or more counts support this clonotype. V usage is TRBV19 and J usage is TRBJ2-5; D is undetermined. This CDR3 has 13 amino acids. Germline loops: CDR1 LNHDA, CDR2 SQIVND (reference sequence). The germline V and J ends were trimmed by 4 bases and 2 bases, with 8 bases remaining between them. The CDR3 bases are TGTGCCAGTAGTAATATGTATCAAGAGACCCAGTACTTC. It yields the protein CASSNMYQETQYF.

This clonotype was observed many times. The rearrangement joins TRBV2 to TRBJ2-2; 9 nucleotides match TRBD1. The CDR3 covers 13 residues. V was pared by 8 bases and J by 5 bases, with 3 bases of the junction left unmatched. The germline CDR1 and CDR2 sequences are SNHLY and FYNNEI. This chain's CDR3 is CASRGQGTGELFF. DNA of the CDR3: TGTGCCAGCCGGGGACAGGGAACCGGGGAGCTGTTTTTT.

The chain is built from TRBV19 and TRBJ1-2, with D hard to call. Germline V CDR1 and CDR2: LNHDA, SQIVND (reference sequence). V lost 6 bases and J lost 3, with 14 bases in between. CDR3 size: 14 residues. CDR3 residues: CASSSQGLHYGYTF. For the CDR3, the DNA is TGTGCCAGTAGCTCCCAAGGACTCCACTATGGCTACACCTTC. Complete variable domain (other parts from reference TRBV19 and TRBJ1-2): DGGITQSPKYLFRKEGQNVTLSCEQNLNHDAMYWYRQDPGQGLRLIYYSQIVNDFQKGDIAEGYSVSREKKESFPLTVTSAQKNPTAFYLCASSSQGLHYGYTFGSGTRLTVV.

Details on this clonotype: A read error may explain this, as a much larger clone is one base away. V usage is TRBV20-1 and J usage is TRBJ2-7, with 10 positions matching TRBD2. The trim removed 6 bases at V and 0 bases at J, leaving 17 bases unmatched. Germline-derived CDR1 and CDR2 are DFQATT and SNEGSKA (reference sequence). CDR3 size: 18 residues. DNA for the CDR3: TGCAGTGCCCCGTCATCGACGGCTCCTAGCGGGAGCTCCTACGAGCAGTACTTC. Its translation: CSAPSSTAPSGSSYEQYF.

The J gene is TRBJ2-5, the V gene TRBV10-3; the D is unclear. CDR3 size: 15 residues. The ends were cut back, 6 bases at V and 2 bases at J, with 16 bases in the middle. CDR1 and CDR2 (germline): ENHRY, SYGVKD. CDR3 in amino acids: CAISEARKGQETQYF. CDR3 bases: TGTGCCATCAGCGAGGCCCGTAAAGGACAAGAGACCCAGTACTTC.

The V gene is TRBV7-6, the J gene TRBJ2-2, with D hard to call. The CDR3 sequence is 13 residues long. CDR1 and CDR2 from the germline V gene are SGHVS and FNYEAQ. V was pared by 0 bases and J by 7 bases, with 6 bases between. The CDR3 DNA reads TGTGCCAGCAGCTTAGCGGTTAACGGGGAGCTGTTTTTT. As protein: CASSLAVNGELFF. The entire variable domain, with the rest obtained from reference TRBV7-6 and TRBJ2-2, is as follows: GAGVSQSPRYKVTKRGQDVALRCDPISGHVSLYWYRQALGQGPEFLTYFNYEAQQDKSGLPNDRFSAERPEGSISTLTIQRTEQRDSAMYRCASSLAVNGELFFGEGSRLTVL.

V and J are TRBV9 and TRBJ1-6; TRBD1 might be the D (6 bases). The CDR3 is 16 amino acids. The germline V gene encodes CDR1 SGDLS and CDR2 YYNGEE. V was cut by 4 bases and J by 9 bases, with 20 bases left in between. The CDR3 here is CASSPRQGSGRSPLHF. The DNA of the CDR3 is TGTGCCAGCAGCCCGAGGCAGGGGTCGGGACGTTCACCCCTCCACTTT.

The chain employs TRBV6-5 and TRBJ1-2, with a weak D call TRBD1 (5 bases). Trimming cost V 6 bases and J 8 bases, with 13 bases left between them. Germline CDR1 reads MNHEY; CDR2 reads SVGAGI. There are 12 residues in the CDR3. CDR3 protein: CASRKPGWGYTF. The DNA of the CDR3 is TGTGCCAGCAGAAAACCAGGGTGGGGCTACACCTTC.

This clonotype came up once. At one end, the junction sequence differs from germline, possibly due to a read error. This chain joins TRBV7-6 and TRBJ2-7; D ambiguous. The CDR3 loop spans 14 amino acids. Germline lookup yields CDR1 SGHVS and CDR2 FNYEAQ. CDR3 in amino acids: CTSRERAGSYEQYF. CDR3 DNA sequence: TGTACCAGCAGAGAACGGGCAGGCTCCTACGAGCAGTACTTC.

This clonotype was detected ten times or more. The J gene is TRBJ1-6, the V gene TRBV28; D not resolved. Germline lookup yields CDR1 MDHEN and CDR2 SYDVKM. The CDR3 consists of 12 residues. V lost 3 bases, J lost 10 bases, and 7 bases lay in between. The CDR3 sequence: CASSFPGSPLHF. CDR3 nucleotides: TGTGCCAGCAGTTTTCCCGGATCACCCCTCCACTTT.

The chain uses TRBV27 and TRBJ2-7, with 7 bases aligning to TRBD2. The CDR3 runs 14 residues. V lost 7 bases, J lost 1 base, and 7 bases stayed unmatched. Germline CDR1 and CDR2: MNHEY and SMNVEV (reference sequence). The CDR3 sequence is CASNNGGGSYEQYF. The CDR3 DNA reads TGTGCCAGCAATAATGGCGGGGGTTCCTACGAGCAGTACTTC.

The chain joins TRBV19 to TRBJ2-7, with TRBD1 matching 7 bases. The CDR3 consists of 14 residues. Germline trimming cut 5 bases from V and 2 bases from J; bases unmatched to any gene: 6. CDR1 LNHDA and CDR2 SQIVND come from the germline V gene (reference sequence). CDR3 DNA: TGTGCCAGTAGTCTATCAACAGGGGCCTACGAGCAGTACTTC. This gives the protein CASSLSTGAYEQYF.

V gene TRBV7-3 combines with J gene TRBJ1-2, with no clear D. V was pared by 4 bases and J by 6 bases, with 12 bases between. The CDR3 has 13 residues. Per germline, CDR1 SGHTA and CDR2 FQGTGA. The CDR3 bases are TGTGCCAGCAGCTCGCCCCTTGGGAATGGCTACACCTTC. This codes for CASSSPLGNGYTF.

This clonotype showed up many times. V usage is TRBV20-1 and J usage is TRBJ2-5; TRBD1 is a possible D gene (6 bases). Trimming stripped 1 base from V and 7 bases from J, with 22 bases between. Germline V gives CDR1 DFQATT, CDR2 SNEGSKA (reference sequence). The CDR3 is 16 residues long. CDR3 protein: CSARGVRGGGGWTQYF. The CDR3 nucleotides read TGCAGTGCTAGAGGAGTCAGGGGCGGAGGTGGGTGGACCCAGTACTTC.

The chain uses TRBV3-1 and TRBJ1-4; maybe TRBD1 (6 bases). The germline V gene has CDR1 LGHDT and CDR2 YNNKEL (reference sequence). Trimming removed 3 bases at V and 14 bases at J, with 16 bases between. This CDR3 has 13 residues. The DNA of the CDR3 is TGTGCCAGCAGCCATGATCCGGGACACCCCCTGTTTTTT. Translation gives CASSHDPGHPLFF. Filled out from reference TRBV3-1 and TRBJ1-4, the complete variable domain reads DTAVSQTPKYLVTQMGNDKSIKCEQNLGHDTMYWYKQDSKKFLKIMFSYNNKELIINETVPNRFSPKSPDKAHLNLHINSLELGDSAVYFCASSHDPGHPLFFGSGTQLSVL.

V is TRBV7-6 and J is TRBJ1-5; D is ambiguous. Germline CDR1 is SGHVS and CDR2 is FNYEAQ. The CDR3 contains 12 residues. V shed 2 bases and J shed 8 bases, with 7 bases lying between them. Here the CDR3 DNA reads TGTGCCAGCAGCTTAAGTGGAGAGCCCCAGCATTTT. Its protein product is CASSLSGEPQHF. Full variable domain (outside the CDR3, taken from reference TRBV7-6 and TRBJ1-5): GAGVSQSPRYKVTKRGQDVALRCDPISGHVSLYWYRQALGQGPEFLTYFNYEAQQDKSGLPNDRFSAERPEGSISTLTIQRTEQRDSAMYRCASSLSGEPQHFGDGTRLSIL.

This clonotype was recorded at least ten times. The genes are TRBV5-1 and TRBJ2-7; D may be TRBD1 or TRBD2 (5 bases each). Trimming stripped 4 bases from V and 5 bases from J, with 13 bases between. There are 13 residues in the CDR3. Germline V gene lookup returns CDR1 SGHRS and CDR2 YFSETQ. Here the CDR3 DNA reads TGCGCCAGCAGCCCCGGGACCGTAGACGAGCAGTACTTC. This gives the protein CASSPGTVDEQYF.

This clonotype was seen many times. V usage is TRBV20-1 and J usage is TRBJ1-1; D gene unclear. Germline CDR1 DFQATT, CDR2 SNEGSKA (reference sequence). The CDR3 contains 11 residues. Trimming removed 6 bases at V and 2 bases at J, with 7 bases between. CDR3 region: CSANINTEAFF. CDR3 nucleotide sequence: TGCAGTGCCAACATAAACACTGAAGCTTTCTTT.

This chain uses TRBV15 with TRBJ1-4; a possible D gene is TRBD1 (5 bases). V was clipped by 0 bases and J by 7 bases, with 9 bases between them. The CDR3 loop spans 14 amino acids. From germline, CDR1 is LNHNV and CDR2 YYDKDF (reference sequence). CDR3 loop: CATSRDIGGEKLFF. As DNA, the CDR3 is TGTGCCACCAGCAGAGATATCGGGGGTGAAAAACTGTTTTTT. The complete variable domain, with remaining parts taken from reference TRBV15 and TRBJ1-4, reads DAMVIQNPRYQVTQFGKPVTLSCSQTLNHNVMYWYQQKSSQAPKLLFHYYDKDFNNEADTPDNFQSRRPNTSFCFLDIRSPGLGDTAMYLCATSRDIGGEKLFFGSGTQLSVL.

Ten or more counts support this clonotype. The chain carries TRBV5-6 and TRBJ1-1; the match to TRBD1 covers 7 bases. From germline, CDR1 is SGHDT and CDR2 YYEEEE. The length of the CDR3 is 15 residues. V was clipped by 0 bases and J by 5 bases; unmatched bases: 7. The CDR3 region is CASSLVPGGRTEAFF. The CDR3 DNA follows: TGTGCCAGCAGCTTGGTCCCAGGGGGTAGGACTGAAGCTTTCTTT.

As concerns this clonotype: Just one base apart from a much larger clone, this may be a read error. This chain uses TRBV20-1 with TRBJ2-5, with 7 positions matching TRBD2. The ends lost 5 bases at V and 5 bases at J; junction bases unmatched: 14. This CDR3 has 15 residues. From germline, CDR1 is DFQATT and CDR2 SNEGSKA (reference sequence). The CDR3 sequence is CSAGASAGGYETQYF. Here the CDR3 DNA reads TGCAGTGCTGGAGCTAGCGCCGGGGGGTATGAGACCCAGTACTTC.

The CDR3 region is CASSDRFVNQPQHF. The CDR3 DNA sequence: TGTGCCAGCAGTGACAGATTTGTCAATCAGCCCCAGCATTTT. V is TRBV28 and J is TRBJ1-5, with D maybe TRBD1 (5 bases). The length of the CDR3 is 14 residues. Between the trimmed V and J ends, which lost 5 bases and 3 bases, there was a span of 11 bases. Germline V gene lookup returns CDR1 MDHEN and CDR2 SYDVKM.